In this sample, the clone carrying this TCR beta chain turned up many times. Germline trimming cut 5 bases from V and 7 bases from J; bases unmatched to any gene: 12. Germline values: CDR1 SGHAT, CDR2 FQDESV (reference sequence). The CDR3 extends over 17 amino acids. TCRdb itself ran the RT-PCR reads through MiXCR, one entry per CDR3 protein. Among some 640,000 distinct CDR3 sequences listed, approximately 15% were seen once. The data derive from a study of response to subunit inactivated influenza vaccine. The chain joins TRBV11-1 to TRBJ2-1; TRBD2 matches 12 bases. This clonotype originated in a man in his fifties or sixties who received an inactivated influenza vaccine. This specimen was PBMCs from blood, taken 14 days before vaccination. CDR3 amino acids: CASSLMNLAGGRNEQFF. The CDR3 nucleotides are TGTGCCAGCAGCCTGATGAACCTAGCGGGAGGGCGGAATGAGCAGTTCTTC.